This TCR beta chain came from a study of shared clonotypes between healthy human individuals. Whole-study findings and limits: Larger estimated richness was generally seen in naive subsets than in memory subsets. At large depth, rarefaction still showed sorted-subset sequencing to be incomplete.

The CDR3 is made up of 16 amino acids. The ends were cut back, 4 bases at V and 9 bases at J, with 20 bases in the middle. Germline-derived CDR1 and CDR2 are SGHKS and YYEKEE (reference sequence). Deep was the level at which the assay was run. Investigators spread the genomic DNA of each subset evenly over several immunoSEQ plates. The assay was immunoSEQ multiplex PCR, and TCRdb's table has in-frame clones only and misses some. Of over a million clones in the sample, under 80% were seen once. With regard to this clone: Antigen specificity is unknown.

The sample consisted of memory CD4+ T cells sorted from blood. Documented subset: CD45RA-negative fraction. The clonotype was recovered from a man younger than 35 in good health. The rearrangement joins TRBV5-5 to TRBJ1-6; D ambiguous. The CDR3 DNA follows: TGTGCCAGCAGCAATACAGCCACACTCGGACGTTCACCCCTCCACTTT. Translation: CASSNTATLGRSPLHF.